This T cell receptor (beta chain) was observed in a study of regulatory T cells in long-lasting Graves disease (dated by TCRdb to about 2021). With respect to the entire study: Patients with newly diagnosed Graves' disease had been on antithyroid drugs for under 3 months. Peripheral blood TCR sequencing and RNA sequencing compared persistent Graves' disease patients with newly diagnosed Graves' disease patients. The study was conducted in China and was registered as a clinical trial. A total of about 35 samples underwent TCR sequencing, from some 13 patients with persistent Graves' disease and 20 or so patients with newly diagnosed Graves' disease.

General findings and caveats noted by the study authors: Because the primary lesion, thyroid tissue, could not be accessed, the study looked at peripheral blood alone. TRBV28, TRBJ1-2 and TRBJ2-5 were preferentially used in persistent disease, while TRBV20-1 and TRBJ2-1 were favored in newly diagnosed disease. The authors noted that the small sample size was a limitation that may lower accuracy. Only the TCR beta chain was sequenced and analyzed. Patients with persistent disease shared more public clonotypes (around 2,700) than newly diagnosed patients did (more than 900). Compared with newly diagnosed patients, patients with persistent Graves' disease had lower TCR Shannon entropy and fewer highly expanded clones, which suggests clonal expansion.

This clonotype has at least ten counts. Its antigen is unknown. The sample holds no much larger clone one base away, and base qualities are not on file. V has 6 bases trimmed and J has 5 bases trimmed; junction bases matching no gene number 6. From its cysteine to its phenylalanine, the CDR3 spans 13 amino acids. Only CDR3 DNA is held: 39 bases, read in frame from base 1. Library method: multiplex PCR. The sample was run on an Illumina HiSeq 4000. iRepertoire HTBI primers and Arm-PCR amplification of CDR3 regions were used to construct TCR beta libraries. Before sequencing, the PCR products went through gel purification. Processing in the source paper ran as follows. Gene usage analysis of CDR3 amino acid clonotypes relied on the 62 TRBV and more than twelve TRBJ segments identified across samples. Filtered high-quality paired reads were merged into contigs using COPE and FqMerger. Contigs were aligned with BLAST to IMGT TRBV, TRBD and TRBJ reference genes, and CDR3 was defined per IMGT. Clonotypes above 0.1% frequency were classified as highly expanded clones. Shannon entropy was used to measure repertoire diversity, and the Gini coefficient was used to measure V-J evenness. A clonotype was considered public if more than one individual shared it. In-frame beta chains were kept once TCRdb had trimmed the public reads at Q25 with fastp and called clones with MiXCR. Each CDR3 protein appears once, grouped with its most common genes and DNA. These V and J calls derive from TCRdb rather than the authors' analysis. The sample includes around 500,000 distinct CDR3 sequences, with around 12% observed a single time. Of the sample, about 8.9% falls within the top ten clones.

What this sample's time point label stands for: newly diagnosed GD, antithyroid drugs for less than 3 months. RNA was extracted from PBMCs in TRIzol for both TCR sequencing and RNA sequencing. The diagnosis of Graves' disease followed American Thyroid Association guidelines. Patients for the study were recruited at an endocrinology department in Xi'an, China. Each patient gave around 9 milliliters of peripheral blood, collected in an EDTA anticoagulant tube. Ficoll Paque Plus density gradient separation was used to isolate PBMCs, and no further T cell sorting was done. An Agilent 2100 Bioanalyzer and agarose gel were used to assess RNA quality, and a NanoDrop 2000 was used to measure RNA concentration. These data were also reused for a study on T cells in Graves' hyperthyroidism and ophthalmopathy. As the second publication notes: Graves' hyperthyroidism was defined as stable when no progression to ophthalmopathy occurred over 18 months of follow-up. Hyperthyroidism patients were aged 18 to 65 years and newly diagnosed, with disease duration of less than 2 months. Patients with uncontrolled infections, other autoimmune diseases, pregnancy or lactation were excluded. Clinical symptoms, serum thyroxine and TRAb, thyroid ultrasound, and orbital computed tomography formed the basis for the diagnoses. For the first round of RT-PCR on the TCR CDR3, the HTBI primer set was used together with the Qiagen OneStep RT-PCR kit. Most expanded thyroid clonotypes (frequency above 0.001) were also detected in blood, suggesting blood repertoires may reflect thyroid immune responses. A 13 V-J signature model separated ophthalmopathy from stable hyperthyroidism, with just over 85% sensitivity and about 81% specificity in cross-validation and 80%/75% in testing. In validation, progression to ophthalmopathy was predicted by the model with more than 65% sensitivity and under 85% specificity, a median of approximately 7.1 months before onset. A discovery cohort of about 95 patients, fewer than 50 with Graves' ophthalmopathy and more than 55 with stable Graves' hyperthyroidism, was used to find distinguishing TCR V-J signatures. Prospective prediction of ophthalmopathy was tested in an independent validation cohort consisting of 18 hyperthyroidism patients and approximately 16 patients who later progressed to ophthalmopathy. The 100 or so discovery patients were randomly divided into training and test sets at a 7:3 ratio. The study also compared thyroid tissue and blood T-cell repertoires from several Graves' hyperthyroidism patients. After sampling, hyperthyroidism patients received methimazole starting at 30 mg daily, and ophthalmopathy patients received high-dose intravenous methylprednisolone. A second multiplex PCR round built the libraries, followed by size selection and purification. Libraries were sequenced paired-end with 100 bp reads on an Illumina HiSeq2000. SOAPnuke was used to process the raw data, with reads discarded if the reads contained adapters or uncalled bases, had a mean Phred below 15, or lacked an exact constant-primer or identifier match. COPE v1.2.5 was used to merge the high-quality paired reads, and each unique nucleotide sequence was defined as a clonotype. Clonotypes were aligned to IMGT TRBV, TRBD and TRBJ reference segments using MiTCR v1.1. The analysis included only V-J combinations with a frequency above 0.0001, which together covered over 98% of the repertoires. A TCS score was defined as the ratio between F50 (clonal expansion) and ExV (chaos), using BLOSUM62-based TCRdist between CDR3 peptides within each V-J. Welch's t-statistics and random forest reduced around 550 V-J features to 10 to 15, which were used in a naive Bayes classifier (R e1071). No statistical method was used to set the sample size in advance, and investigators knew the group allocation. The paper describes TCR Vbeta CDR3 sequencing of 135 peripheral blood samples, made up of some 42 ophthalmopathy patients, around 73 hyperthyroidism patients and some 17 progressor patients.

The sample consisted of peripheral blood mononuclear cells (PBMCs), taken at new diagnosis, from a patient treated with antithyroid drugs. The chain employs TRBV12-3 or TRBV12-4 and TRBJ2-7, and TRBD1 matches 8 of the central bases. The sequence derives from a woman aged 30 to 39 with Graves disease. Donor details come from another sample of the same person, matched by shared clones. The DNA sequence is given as TGTGCCAGCAGACGACAGGGGCTTCACGAGCAGTACTTC. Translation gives CASRRQGLHEQYF.